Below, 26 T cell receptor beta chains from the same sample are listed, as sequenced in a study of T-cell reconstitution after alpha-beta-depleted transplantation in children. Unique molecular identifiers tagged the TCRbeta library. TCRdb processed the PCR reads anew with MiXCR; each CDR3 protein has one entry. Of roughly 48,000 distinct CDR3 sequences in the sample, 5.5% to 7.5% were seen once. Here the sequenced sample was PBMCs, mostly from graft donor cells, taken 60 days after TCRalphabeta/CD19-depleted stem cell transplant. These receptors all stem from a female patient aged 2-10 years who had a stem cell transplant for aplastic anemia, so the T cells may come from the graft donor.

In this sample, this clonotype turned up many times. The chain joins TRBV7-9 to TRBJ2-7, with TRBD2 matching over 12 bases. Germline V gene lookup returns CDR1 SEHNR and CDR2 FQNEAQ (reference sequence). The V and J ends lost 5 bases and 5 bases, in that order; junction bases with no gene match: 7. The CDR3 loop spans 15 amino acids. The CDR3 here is CASSASSGRVNEQYV. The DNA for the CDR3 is TGTGCCAGCAGCGCTTCTAGCGGGAGGGTCAACGAGCAGTACGTC.

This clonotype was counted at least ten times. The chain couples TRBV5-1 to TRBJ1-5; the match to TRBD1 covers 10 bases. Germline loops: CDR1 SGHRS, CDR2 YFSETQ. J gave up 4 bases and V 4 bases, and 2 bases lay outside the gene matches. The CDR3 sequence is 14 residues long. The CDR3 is CASSPGQGNQPQHF. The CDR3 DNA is TGCGCCAGCAGCCCGGGACAGGGGAATCAGCCCCAGCATTTT.

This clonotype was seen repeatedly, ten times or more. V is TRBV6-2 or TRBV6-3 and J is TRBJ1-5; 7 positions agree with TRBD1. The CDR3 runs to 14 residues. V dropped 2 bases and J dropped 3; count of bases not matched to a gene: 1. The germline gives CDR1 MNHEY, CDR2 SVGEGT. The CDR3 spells CASSYTGANQPQHF. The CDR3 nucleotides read TGTGCCAGCAGTTACACAGGGGCCAATCAGCCCCAGCATTTT.

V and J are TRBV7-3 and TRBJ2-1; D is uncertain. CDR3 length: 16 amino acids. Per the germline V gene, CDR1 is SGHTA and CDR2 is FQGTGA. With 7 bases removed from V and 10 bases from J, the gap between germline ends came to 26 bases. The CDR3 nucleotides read TGTGCCAGCACTTGGCCGTTGGCACTAACATCGGCAGAGCAGTTCTTC. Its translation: CASTWPLALTSAEQFF.

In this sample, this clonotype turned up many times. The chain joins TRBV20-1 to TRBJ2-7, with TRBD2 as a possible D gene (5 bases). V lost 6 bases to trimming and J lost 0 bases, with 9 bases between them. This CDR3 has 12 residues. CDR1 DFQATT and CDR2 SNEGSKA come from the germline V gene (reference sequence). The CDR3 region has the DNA TGCAGTGCCGCCCGGGGCTCCTACGAGCAGTACGTC. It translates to CSAARGSYEQYV.

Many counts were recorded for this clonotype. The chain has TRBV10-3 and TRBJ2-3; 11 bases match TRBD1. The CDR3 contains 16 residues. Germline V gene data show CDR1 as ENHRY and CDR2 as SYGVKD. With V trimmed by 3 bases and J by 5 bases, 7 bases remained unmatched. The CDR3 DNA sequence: TGTGCCATCAGTGATGAAGGACAGGGGGCAAAAGATACGCAGTATTTT. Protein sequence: CAISDEGQGAKDTQYF.

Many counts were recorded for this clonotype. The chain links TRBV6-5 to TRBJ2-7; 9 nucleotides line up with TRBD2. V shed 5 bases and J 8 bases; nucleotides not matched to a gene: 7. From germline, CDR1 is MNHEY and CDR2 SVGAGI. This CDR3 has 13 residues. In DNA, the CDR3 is TGTGCCAGCAGTCCTAGCGGGGCCTCAAAGCAGTACTTC. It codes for CASSPSGASKQYF.

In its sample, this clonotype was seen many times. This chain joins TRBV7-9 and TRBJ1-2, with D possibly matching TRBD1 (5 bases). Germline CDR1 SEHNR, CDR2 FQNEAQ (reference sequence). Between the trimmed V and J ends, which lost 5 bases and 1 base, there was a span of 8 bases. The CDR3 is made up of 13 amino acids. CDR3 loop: CASSPQGNYGYTF. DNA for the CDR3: TGTGCCAGCAGCCCTCAGGGTAACTATGGCTACACCTTC.

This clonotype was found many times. DNA of the CDR3: TGTGCCAGCAGTTCCGCGGTGGGGGCTGGAAACACCATATATTTT. Protein sequence: CASSSAVGAGNTIYF. V usage is TRBV12-3 or TRBV12-4 and J usage is TRBJ1-3, with D perhaps matching TRBD1 (5 bases). The CDR3 is 15 residues long. Deletions cut 4 bases from V and 2 bases from J, with 12 bases between.

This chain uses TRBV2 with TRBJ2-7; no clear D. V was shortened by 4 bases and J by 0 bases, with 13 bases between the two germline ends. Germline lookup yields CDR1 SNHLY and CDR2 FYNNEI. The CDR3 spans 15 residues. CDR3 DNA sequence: TGTGCCAGCAGTGCCTGGGCAAGCAGCTCCTACGAGCAGTACTTC. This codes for CASSAWASSSYEQYF.

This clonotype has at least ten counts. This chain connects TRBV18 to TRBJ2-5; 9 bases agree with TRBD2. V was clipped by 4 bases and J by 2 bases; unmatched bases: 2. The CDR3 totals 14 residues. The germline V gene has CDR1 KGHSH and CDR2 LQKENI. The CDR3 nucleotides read TGTGCCAGCTCACGGACTAGCGCTCAAGAGACCCAGTACTTC. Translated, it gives CASSRTSAQETQYF.

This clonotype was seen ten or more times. The CDR3 nucleotides read TGTGCCAGCAGTTACAGGGGGCAGGCTGAAGCTTTCTTT. This encodes CASSYRGQAEAFF. The chain uses TRBV6-5 and TRBJ1-1; 7 positions match TRBD1. This CDR3 region has 13 residues. J was trimmed by 6 bases and V by 2 bases; bases with no gene match: 3. Germline V gene data show CDR1 as MNHEY and CDR2 as SVGAGI.

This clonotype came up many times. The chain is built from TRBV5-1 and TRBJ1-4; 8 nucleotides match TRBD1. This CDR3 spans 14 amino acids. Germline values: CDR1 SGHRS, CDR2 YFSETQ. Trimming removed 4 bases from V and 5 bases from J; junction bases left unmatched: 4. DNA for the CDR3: TGCGCCAGCAGCCTGACAGGGGAAAATGAAAAACTGTTTTTT. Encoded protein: CASSLTGENEKLFF.

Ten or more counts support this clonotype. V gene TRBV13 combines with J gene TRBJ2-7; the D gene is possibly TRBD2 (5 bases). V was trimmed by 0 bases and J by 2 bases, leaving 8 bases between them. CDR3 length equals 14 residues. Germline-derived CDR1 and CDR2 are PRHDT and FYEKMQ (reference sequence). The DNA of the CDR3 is TGTGCCAGCAGCTTAGGGGGGAGCCCCTACGAGCAGTACTTC. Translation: CASSLGGSPYEQYF.

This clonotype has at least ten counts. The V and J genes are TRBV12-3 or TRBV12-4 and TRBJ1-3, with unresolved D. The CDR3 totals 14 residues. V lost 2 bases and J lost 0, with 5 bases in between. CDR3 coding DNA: TGTGCCAGCAGTTTATCCACCTCTGGAAACACCATATATTTT. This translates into CASSLSTSGNTIYF.

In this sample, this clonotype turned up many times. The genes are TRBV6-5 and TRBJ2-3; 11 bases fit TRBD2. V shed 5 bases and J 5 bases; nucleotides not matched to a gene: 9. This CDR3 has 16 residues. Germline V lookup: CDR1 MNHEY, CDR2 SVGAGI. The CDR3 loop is CASSDTLAGGQDTQYF. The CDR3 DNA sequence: TGTGCCAGCAGTGATACGCTAGCGGGAGGACAAGATACGCAGTATTTT.

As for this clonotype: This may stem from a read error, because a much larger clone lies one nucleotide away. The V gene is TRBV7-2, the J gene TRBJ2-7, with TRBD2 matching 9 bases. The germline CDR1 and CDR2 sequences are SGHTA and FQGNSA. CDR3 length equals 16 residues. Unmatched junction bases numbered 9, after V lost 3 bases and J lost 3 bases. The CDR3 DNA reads TGTGCCAGCAGCTTGGGTATAGCGGGGGAACTCTACGAGCAGTACTTC. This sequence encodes CASSLGIAGELYEQYF.

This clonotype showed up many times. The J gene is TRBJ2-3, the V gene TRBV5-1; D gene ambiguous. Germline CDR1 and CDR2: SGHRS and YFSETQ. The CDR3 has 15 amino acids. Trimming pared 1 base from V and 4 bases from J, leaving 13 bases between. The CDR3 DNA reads TGCGCCAGCAGCTTGTACGGCAGGATCGCAGATACGCAGTATTTT. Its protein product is CASSLYGRIADTQYF.

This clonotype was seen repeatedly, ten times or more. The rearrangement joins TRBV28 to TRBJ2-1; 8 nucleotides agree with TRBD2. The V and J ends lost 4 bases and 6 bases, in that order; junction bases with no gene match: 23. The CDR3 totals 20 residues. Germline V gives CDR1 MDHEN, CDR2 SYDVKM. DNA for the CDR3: TGTGCCAGCAGTTACCTAAGTCCAGGGACCAGCGGGAGAAGAGGCAATGAGCAGTTCTTC. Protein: CASSYLSPGTSGRRGNEQFF. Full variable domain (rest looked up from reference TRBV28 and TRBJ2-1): DVKVTQSSRYLVKRTGEKVFLECVQDMDHENMFWYRQDPGLGLRLIYFSYDVKMKEKGDIPEGYSVSREKKERFSLILESASTNQTSMYLCASSYLSPGTSGRRGNEQFFGPGTRLTVL.

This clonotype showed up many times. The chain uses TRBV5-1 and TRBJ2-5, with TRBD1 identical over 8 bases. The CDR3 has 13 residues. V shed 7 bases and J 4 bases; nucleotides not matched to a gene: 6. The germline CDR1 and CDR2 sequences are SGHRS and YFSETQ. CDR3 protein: CASEDRDGETQYF. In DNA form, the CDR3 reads TGCGCCAGCGAGGACAGGGATGGAGAGACCCAGTACTTC.

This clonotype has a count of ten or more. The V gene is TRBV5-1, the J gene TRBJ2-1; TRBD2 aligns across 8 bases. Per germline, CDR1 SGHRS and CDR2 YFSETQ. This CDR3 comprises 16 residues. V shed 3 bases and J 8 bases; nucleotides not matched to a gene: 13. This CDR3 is CASSSFSGTAGDEQFF. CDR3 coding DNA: TGCGCCAGCAGCTCTTTTAGCGGGACCGCCGGGGATGAGCAGTTCTTC.

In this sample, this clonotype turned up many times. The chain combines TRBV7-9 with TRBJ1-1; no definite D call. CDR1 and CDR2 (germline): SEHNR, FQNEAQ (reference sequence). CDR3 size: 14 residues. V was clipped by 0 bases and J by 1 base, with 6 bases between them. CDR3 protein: CASSLAGKNTEAFF. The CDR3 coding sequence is TGTGCCAGCAGCTTAGCGGGGAAGAACACTGAAGCTTTCTTT. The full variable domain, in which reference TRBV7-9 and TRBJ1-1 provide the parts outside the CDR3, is DTGVSQNPRHKITKRGQNVTFRCDPISEHNRLYWYRQTLGQGPEFLTYFQNEAQLEKSRLLSDRFSAERPKGSFSTLEIQRTEQGDSAMYLCASSLAGKNTEAFFGQGTRLTVV.

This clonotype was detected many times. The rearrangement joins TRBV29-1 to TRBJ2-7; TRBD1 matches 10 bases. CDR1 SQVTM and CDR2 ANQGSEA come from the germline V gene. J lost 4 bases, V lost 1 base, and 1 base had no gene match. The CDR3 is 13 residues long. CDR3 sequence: CSVEGTGGYEQYF. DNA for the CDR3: TGCAGCGTTGAAGGGACAGGGGGTTACGAGCAGTACTTC.

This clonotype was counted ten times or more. The CDR3 nucleotides are TGTGCCAGCAGAATTAGCACAGATACGCAGTATTTT. It specifies CASRISTDTQYF. The V call is TRBV27, the J call TRBJ2-3; D not certain. CDR3 size: 12 residues. V was cut by 6 bases and J by 0 bases, with 4 bases left in between. Germline lookup yields CDR1 MNHEY and CDR2 SMNVEV (reference sequence).

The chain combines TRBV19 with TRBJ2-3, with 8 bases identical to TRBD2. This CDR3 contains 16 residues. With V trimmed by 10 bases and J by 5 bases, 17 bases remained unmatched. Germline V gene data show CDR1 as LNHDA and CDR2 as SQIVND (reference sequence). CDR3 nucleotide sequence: TGTGCCAAAGAAATGGAGGAGCGGGAGCAAGGAGATACGCAGTATTTT. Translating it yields CAKEMEEREQGDTQYF. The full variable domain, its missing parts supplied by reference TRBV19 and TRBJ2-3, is DGGITQSPKYLFRKEGQNVTLSCEQNLNHDAMYWYRQDPGQGLRLIYYSQIVNDFQKGDIAEGYSVSREKKESFPLTVTSAQKNPTAFYLCAKEMEEREQGDTQYFGPGTRLTVL.

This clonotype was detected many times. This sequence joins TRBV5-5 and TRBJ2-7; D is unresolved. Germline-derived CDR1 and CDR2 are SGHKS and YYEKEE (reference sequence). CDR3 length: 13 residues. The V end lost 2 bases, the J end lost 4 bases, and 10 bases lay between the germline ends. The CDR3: CASSLNRDYEQYF. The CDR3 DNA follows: TGTGCCAGCAGCTTAAACAGAGATTACGAGCAGTACTTC.